This TCR beta chain appears in the sequencing data of a study of blood T cell repertoires in COVID-19. As for the study in general: From T cells, B-cell-depleted T cells, or PBMCs came the material, which was cDNA or gDNA.

The CDR3 is 12 residues long. V lost 5 bases, J lost 10 bases, and 14 bases lay in between. Germline loops: CDR1 SGHNT, CDR2 YYREEE (reference sequence). As processed by the authors: Amplified reference gene primers provided the basis for estimating nucleated cell counts. The protocol was immunoSEQ multiplex PCR, while the TCRdb copy is restricted to in-frame clones and leaves out a portion. V, J and clone size are taken as reported in that table, and D and trimming were inferred from the DNA itself. The table has under 150,000 clones, 88% seen once. The specimen was peripheral blood. This chain links TRBV5-4 with TRBJ2-3; D call uncertain. The source is a human donor in a cohort sampled during active COVID-19. CDR3 in DNA: TGTGCCAGCAGTCGCACCCCTGGCTCGCAGTATTTT. Translating it yields CASSRTPGSQYF.